These 4 T cell receptor beta chains originate from one sample sequenced in a study of control samples from healthy donors and cancer patients. TCRdb's copy holds only in-frame clones and misses some; the assay was immunoSEQ multiplex PCR. This table holds 150,000 to 200,000 clones, 85% to 95% found once. The sample consisted of blood. Every receptor here comes from a woman in her 40s in good health.

This chain uses TRBV14 with TRBJ1-1; D uncertain. Trimming took off 4 bases at V and 1 base at J, with 10 bases between the two ends. The CDR3 consists of 14 residues. Looked up from germline, CDR1 is SGHDN and CDR2 is FVKESK. The DNA of the CDR3 is TGTGCCAGCAGCCTTCGGACGGGGAACACTGAAGCTTTCTTT. It codes for CASSLRTGNTEAFF. The full variable domain, rest sourced from reference TRBV14 and TRBJ1-1, is EAGVTQFPSHSVIEKGQTVTLRCDPISGHDNLYWYRRVMGKEIKFLLHFVKESKQDESGMPNNRFLAERTGGTYSTLKVQPAELEDSGVYFCASSLRTGNTEAFFGQGTRLTVV.

The V gene is TRBV6-5, the J gene TRBJ1-3; no clear D gene. Germline V lookup: CDR1 MNHEY, CDR2 SVGAGI. V was cut by 0 bases and J by 2 bases, with 8 bases left in between. This CDR3 has 15 amino acids. The CDR3 DNA sequence: TGTGCCAGCAGTTACTCTCTATTTACTGGAAACACCATATATTTT. Its protein is CASSYSLFTGNTIYF.

The chain is built from TRBV27 and TRBJ2-2; TRBD1 aligns across 8 bases. The germline CDR1 and CDR2 sequences are MNHEY and SMNVEV (reference sequence). Unmatched junction bases numbered 7, after V lost 3 bases and J lost 7 bases. The CDR3 extends over 15 amino acids. The CDR3 coding sequence is TGTGCCAGCAGTTTCAGGGGGCAGCTGGGCGGGGAGCTGTTTTTT. Its translation: CASSFRGQLGGELFF.

This clone was seen just once. The rearrangement links TRBV7-9 to TRBJ1-2; D remains ambiguous. Germline CDR1 is SEHNR and CDR2 is FQNEAQ (reference sequence). CDR3 length: 17 residues. V lost 1 base, J lost 5 bases, and 20 bases lay in between. CDR3 DNA: TGTGCCAGCAGCTTAGGGACTCTCCCCTTCGGCAAATATGGCTACACCTTC. Residues: CASSLGTLPFGKYGYTF.